The 6 T cell receptor beta chains in this list originate from one sample, sequenced in a study of blood T cell repertoires in COVID-19. Assay used: immunoSEQ multiplex PCR; TCRdb lists only in-frame clones, some missing. The sample includes under 250,000 clones, 70% to 90% of them seen just once. Sequencing input: PBMCs or T cells enriched from blood (not recorded which). Every receptor here comes from a man aged 25 to 40 who had recovered from COVID-19.

The chain recombines TRBV6-4 with TRBJ1-3; D remains ambiguous. The CDR3 sequence is 13 residues long. Germline loops: CDR1 MRHNA, CDR2 SNTAGT. The V gene lost 2 bases and the J gene lost 2 bases, with 4 bases spanning the gap. The CDR3 loop reads CASSDLPGNTIYF. In nucleotides, the CDR3 is TGTGCCAGCAGTGACCTTCCTGGAAACACCATATATTTT.

The chain uses TRBV11-2 and TRBJ1-3; 11 bases are shared with TRBD1. The CDR3 is made up of 16 amino acids. J lost 2 bases, V lost 2 bases, and 2 bases had no gene match. From germline, CDR1 is SGHAT and CDR2 FQNNGV. In nucleotides, the CDR3 is TGTGCCAGCAGCTTATTGGGACAGGGGGCTGGAAACACCATATATTTT. Translated, it gives CASSLLGQGAGNTIYF.

This chain joins TRBV13 and TRBJ1-3; possible D gene TRBD1, 5 bases. Germline CDR1 PRHDT, CDR2 FYEKMQ (reference sequence). This CDR3 spans 16 amino acids. V dropped 5 bases and J dropped 2 bases, with 16 bases sitting between them. The CDR3 region is CASSLRGQGPGNTIYF. In DNA, the CDR3 is TGTGCCAGCAGCCTGCGCGGTCAGGGCCCTGGAAACACCATATATTTT. The full variable domain, completed using reference TRBV13 and TRBJ1-3, is AAGVIQSPRHLIKEKRETATLKCYPIPRHDTVYWYQQGPGQDPQFLISFYEKMQSDKGSIPDRFSAQQFSDYHSELNMSSLELGDSALYFCASSLRGQGPGNTIYFGEGSWLTVV.

The chain combines TRBV27 with TRBJ2-3; TRBD1 aligns across 8 bases. Trimming removed 0 bases from V and 2 bases from J; junction bases left unmatched: 16. Germline lookup yields CDR1 MNHEY and CDR2 SMNVEV (reference sequence). The CDR3 contains 20 residues. The CDR3 DNA follows: TGTGCCAGCAGTTTATCAACTGGACAGGGATACGACCCAACCACAGATACGCAGTATTTT. It translates to CASSLSTGQGYDPTTDTQYF.

The chain combines TRBV5-4 with TRBJ2-2; 10 bases align to TRBD2. The CDR3 is 16 residues long. With V trimmed by 5 bases and J by 3 bases, 7 bases remained unmatched. Germline V gives CDR1 SGHNT, CDR2 YYREEE (reference sequence). The CDR3 here is CASSSAGGPYTGELFF. Here the CDR3 DNA reads TGTGCCAGCAGTTCAGCGGGAGGGCCGTACACCGGGGAGCTGTTTTTT.

About this clone: A read error may account for a junction end that differs from germline. This rearrangement joins TRBV27 to TRBJ2-1; D is undetermined. This CDR3 has 13 residues. CDR1 and CDR2 (germline): MNHEY, SMNVEV (reference sequence). CDR3 in amino acids: CASSLGSNNEQFF. CDR3 DNA sequence: TGTGCCAGCAGTTTAGGCTCCAACAATGAGCAGTTCTTC.